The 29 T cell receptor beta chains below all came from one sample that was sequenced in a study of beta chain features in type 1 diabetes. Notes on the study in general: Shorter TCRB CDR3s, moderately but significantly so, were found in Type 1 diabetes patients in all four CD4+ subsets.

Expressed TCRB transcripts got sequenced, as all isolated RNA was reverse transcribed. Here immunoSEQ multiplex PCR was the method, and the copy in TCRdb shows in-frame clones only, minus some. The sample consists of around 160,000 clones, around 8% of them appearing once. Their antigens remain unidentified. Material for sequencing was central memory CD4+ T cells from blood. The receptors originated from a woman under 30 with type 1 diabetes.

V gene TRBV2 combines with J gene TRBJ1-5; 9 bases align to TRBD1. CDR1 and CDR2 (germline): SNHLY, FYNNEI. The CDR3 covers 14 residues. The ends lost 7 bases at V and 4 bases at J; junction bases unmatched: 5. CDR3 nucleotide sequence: TGTGCCAGCAATTCCGGGACAGGGAATCAGCCCCAGCATTTT. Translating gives CASNSGTGNQPQHF. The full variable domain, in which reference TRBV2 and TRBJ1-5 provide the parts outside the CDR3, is EPEVTQTPSHQVTQMGQEVILRCVPISNHLYFYWYRQILGQKVEFLVSFYNNEISEKSEIFDDQFSVERPDGSNFTLKIRSTKLEDSAMYFCASNSGTGNQPQHFGDGTRLSIL.

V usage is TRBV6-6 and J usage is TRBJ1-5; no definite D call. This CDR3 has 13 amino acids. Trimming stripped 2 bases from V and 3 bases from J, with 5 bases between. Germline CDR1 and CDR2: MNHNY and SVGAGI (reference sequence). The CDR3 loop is CASSYEYNQPQHF. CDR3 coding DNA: TGTGCCAGCAGTTACGAGTACAATCAGCCCCAGCATTTT.

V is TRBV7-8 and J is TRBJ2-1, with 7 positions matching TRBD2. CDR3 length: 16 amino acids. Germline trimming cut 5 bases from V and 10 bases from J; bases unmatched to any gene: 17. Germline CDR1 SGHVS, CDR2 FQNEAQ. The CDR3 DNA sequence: TGTGCCAGCAGCCCTCAAGCGGGGCCCCGACCAGACGAGCAGTTCTTC. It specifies CASSPQAGPRPDEQFF.

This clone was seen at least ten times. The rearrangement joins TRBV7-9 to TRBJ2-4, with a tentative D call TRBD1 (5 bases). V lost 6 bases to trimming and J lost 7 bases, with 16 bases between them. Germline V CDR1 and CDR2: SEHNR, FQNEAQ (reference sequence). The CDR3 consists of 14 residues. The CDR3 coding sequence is TGTGCCAGCAGGGAAGCAGGGTCGAGGAACATTCAGTACTTC. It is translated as CASREAGSRNIQYF.

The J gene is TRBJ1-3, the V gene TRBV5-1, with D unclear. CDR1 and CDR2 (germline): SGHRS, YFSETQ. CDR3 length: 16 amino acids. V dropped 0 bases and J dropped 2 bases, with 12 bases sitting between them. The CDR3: CASSLEARAAGNTIYF. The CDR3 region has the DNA TGCGCCAGCAGCTTGGAGGCGAGGGCCGCTGGAAACACCATATATTTT.

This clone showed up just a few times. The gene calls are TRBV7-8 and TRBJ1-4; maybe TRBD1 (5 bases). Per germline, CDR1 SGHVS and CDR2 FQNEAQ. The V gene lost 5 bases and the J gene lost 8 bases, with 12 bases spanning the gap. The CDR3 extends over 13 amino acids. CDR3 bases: TGTGCCAGCAGCCAAGGGGTGCAGGAAAAACTGTTTTTT. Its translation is CASSQGVQEKLFF.

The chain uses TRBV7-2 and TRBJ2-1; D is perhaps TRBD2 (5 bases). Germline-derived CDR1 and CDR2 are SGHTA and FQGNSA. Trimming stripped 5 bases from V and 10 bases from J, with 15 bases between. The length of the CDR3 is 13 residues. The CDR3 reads CASSRGPYEEQFF. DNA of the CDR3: TGTGCCAGCAGCCGCGGGCCGTACGAGGAGCAGTTCTTC.

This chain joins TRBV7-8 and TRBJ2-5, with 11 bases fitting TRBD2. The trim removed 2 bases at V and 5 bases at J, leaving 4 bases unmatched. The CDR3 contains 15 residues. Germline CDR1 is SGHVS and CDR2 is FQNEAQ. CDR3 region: CASSLRGLAAETQYF. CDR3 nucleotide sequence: TGTGCCAGCAGCTTAAGGGGACTAGCGGCGGAGACCCAGTACTTC. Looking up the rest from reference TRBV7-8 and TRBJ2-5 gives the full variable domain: GAGVSQSPRYKVAKRGQDVALRCDPISGHVSLFWYQQALGQGPEFLTYFQNEAQLDKSGLPSDRFFAERPEGSVSTLKIQRTQQEDSAVYLCASSLRGLAAETQYFGPGTRLLVL.

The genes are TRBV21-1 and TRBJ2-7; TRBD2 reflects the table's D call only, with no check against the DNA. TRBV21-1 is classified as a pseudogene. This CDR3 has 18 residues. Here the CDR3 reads CASSKGLAGGPRLNEQYF. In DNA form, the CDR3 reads TGTGCCAGCAGCAAAGGGCTAGCGGGAGGGCCGAGGCTCAACGAGCAGTACTTC.

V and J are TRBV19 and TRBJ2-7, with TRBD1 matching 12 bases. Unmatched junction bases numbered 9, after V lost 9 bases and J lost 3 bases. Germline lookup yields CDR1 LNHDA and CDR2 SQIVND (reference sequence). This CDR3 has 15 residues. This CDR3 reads CASALRDRGHYEQYF. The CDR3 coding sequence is TGTGCCAGCGCCCTTCGGGACAGGGGGCACTACGAGCAGTACTTC.

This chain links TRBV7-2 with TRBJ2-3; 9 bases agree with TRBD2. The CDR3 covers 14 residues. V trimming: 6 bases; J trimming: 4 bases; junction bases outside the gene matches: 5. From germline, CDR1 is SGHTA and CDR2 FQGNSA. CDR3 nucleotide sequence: TGTGCCAGCAGTCCCGGGACTAGCCCAGATACGCAGTATTTT. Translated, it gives CASSPGTSPDTQYF. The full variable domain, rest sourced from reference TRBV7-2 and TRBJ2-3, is GAGVSQSPSNKVTEKGKDVELRCDPISGHTALYWYRQSLGQGLEFLIYFQGNSAPDKSGLPSDRFSAERTGGSVSTLTIQRTQQEDSAVYLCASSPGTSPDTQYFGPGTRLTVL.

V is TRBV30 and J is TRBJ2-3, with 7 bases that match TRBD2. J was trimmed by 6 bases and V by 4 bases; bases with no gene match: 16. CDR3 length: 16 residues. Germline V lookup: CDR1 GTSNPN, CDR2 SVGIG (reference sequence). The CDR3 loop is CAWTRIGGLEWDTQYF. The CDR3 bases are TGTGCCTGGACGAGGATTGGAGGACTAGAATGGGATACGCAGTATTTT.

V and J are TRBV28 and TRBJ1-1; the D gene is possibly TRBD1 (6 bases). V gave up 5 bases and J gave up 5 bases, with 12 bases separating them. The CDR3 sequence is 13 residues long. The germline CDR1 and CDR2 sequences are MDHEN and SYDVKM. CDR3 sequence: CASSQTGPTEAFF. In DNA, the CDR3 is TGTGCCAGCAGTCAGACAGGTCCAACTGAAGCTTTCTTT.

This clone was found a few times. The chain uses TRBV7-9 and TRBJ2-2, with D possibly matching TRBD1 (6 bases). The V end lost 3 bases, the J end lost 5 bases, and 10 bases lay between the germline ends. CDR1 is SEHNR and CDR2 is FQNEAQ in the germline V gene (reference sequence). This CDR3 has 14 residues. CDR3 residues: CASSLTGETGELFF. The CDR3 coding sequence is TGTGCCAGCAGCTTGACAGGAGAGACCGGGGAGCTGTTTTTT.

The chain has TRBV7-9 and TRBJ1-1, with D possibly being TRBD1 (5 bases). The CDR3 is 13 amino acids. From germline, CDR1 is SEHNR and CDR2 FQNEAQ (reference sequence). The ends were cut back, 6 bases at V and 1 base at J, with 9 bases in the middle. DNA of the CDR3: TGTGCCAGCAGTCGCGACAGGAACACTGAAGCTTTCTTT. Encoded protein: CASSRDRNTEAFF.

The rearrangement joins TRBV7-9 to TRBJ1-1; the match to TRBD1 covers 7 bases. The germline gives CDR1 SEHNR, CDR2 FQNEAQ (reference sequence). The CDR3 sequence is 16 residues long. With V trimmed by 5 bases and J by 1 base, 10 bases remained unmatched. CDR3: CASSPGPGGSNTEAFF. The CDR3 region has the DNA TGTGCCAGCAGCCCTGGGCCAGGGGGGTCGAACACTGAAGCTTTCTTT. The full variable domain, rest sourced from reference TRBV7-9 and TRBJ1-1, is DTGVSQNPRHKITKRGQNVTFRCDPISEHNRLYWYRQTLGQGPEFLTYFQNEAQLEKSRLLSDRFSAERPKGSFSTLEIQRTEQGDSAMYLCASSPGPGGSNTEAFFGQGTRLTVV.

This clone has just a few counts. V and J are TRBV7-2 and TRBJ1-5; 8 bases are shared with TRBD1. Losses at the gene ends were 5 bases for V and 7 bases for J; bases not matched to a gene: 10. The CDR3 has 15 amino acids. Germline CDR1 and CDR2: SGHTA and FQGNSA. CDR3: CASSPGTGTSQPQHF. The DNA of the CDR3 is TGTGCCAGCAGCCCAGGGACAGGTACCTCCCAGCCCCAGCATTTT.

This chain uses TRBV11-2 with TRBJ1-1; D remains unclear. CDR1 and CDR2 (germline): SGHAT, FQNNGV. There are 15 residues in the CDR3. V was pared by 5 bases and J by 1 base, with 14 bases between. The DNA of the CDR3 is TGTGCCAGCAGCCAAGAGGACGGAGGGAACACTGAAGCTTTCTTT. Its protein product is CASSQEDGGNTEAFF. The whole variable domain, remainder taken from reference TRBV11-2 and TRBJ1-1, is EAGVAQSPRYKIIEKRQSVAFWCNPISGHATLYWYQQILGQGPKLLIQFQNNGVVDDSQLPKDRFSAERLKGVDSTLKIQPAKLEDSAVYLCASSQEDGGNTEAFFGQGTRLTVV.

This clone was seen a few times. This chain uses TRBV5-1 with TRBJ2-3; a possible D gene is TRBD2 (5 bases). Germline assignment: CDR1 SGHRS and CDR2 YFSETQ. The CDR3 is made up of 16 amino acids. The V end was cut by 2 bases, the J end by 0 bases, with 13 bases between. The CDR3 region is CASSFGGLSSTDTQYF. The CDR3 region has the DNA TGCGCCAGCAGCTTTGGCGGGCTTTCTAGCACAGATACGCAGTATTTT.

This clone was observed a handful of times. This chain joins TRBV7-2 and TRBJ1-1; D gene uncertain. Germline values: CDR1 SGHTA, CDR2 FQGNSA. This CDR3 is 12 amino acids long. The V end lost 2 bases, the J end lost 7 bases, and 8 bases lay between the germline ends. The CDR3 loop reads CASSLNMLEAFF. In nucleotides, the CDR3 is TGTGCCAGCAGCTTAAACATGCTTGAAGCTTTCTTT.

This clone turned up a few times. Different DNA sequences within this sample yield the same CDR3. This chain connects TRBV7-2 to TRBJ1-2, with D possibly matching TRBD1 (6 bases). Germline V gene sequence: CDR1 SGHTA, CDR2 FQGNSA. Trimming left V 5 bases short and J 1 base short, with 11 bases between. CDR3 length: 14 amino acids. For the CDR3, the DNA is TGTGCCAGCAGCCCCCGGACAGATAACTATGGCTACACCTTC. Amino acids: CASSPRTDNYGYTF.

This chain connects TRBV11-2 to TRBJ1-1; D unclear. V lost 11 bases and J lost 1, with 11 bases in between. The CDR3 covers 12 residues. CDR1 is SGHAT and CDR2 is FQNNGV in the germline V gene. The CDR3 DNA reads TGTGCCTCACCGGGAGGGAACACTGAAGCTTTCTTT. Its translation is CASPGGNTEAFF.

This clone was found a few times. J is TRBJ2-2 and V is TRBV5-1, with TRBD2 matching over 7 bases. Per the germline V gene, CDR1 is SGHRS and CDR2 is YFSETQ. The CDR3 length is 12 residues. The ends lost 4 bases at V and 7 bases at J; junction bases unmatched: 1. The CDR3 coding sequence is TGCGCCAGCAGCCGGGAGGACGGGGAGCTGTTTTTT. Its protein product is CASSREDGELFF.

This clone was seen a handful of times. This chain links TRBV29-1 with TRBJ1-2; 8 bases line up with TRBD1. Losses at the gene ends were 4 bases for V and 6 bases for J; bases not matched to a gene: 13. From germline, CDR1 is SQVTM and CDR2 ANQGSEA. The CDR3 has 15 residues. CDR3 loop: CSVVGDRFREDGYTF. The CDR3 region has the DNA TGCAGCGTTGTTGGGGACAGGTTTAGGGAGGATGGCTACACCTTC.

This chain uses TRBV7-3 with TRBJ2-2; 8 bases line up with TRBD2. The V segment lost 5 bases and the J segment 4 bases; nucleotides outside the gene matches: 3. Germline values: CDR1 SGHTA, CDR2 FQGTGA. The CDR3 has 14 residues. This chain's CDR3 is CASSPAGVTGELFF. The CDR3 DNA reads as TGTGCCAGCAGCCCAGCGGGGGTCACCGGGGAGCTGTTTTTT.

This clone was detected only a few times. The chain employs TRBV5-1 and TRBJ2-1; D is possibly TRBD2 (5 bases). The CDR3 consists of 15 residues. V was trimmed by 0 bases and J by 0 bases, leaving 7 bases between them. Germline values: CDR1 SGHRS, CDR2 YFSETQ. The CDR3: CASSLERLSYNEQFF. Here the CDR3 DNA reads TGCGCCAGCAGCTTGGAGCGGCTCTCCTACAATGAGCAGTTCTTC.

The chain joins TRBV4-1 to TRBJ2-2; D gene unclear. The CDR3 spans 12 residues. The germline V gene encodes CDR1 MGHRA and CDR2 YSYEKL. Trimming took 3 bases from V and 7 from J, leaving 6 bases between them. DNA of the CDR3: TGCGCCAGCAGCCACCGACTCGGGGAGCTGTTTTTT. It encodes CASSHRLGELFF.

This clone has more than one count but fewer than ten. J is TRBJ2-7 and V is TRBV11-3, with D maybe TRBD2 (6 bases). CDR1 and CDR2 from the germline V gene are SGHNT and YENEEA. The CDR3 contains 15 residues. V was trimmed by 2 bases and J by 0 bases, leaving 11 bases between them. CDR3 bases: TGTGCCAGCAGCTTATCTGGGGGAGGCTCCTACGAGCAGTACTTC. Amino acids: CASSLSGGGSYEQYF.

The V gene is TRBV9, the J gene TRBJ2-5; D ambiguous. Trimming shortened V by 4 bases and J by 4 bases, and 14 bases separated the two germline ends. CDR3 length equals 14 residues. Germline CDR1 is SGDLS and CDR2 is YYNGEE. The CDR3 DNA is TGTGCCAGCAGCCTCTCCGTTGCGGTAGAGACCCAGTACTTC. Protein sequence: CASSLSVAVETQYF.